These 19 T cell receptor beta chains were sequenced from one sample in a study of TIL therapy for anti-PD-1-resistant metastatic lung cancer. Sequencing used immunoSEQ v3. Measured with immunoSEQ multiplex PCR; TCRdb has only the in-frame clones, and not every one. The repertoire has under 60,000 clones, 80% to 90% of them found once; the top ten carry approximately 5%. Time point here: pre-treatment sample, taken before nivolumab and TIL therapy. The sequencing used blood, collected at baseline. These receptors were obtained from a person aged 25-79 years with non-small cell lung cancer.

This clone was seen more than once but under ten times. The chain couples TRBV19 to TRBJ2-7; TRBD1 matches at 8 bases. The V gene end was trimmed by 5 bases and the J gene end by 2 bases; junction bases not matched to a gene: 8. The germline gives CDR1 LNHDA, CDR2 SQIVND (reference sequence). The CDR3 runs to 15 residues. The CDR3 DNA reads TGTGCCAGTAGTTGGCGGACAGGGCAAACCTACGAGCAGTACTTC. Translating gives CASSWRTGQTYEQYF.

The DNA for the CDR3 is TGTGCCAGCAGTTTATTAGCGTTACCCTACGAGCAGTACTTC. It yields the protein CASSLLALPYEQYF. This chain uses TRBV6-5 with TRBJ2-7; a weak D match, TRBD2 (5 bases). Trimming removed 4 bases at V and 2 bases at J, with 12 bases between. Germline V lookup: CDR1 MNHEY, CDR2 SVGAGI. The CDR3 covers 14 residues.

V usage is TRBV5-1 and J usage is TRBJ2-5; 9 nucleotides align to TRBD2. V shed 0 bases and J 0 bases; nucleotides not matched to a gene: 6. This CDR3 region has 17 residues. Germline assignment: CDR1 SGHRS and CDR2 YFSETQ. CDR3 loop: CASSLARWTSDQETQYF. The CDR3 nucleotides read TGCGCCAGCAGCTTGGCCAGATGGACTAGCGACCAAGAGACCCAGTACTTC.

The DNA of the CDR3 is TGTGCCAGCACCCGACAGGGGGAGACCCAGTACTTC. As protein: CASTRQGETQYF. The chain combines TRBV7-2 with TRBJ2-5; 8 bases align to TRBD1. The germline CDR1 and CDR2 sequences are SGHTA and FQGNSA. The CDR3 is 12 amino acids. With V trimmed by 7 bases and J by 5 bases, 3 bases remained unmatched.

The rearrangement joins TRBV7-9 to TRBJ2-3, with 8 bases fitting TRBD2. CDR1 and CDR2 (germline): SEHNR, FQNEAQ (reference sequence). The CDR3 length is 14 residues. The V gene end was trimmed by 5 bases and the J gene end by 4 bases; junction bases not matched to a gene: 5. The CDR3 DNA reads TGTGCCAGCAGCCTTGGACTAGCCGCAGATACGCAGTATTTT. It yields the protein CASSLGLAADTQYF.

The chain employs TRBV7-9 and TRBJ1-1; TRBD1 aligns across 7 bases. Per the germline V gene, CDR1 is SEHNR and CDR2 is FQNEAQ (reference sequence). Losses at the gene ends were 5 bases for V and 1 base for J; bases not matched to a gene: 1. The CDR3 extends over 13 amino acids. The CDR3 reads CASSRQGNTEAFF. The CDR3 DNA reads TGTGCCAGCAGCAGACAGGGGAACACTGAAGCTTTCTTT.

This chain joins TRBV19 and TRBJ1-2, with D hard to call. This CDR3 has 12 amino acids. From germline, CDR1 is LNHDA and CDR2 SQIVND (reference sequence). V dropped 11 bases and J dropped 5 bases, with 15 bases sitting between them. As DNA, the CDR3 is TGTGCCGCTAACCAGAGATCTTATGGCTACACCTTC. As protein: CAANQRSYGYTF.

The genes are TRBV7-3 and TRBJ2-1; 9 bases map to TRBD2. Trimming took 5 bases from V and 7 from J; bases not matched to a gene: 6. Germline CDR1 and CDR2: SGHTA and FQGTGA. The CDR3 contains 14 residues. Here the CDR3 reads CASSTGLAPNEQFF. The CDR3 DNA reads as TGTGCCAGCAGCACGGGACTAGCCCCTAATGAGCAGTTCTTC.

This chain uses TRBV7-9 with TRBJ2-7; the match to TRBD2 covers 7 bases. The CDR3 length is 15 residues. The V and J ends lost 0 bases and 6 bases, in that order; junction bases with no gene match: 8. Germline V lookup: CDR1 SEHNR, CDR2 FQNEAQ (reference sequence). The CDR3 spells CASSLAPGGSFEQYF. The CDR3 nucleotides read TGTGCCAGCAGCTTAGCCCCGGGCGGGAGCTTCGAGCAGTACTTC.

The chain employs TRBV19 and TRBJ1-2; TRBD1 aligns across 8 bases. Germline V gives CDR1 LNHDA, CDR2 SQIVND (reference sequence). J was trimmed by 3 bases and V by 5 bases; bases with no gene match: 2. The CDR3 is 13 residues long. The CDR3, as DNA: TGTGCCAGTAGTGACAGGGGTGACTATGGCTACACCTTC. Protein product: CASSDRGDYGYTF.

The chain has TRBV24-1 and TRBJ1-1; D remains ambiguous. Trimming pared 2 bases from V and 3 bases from J, leaving 12 bases between. Per germline, CDR1 KGHDR and CDR2 SFDVKD. The CDR3 covers 15 residues. The CDR3 coding sequence is TGTGCCACCAGTGATTCGGACGGGCCCTACACTGAAGCTTTCTTT. Encoded protein: CATSDSDGPYTEAFF.

The genes are TRBV5-4 and TRBJ2-7; 8 nucleotides line up with TRBD1. Trimming cost V 0 bases and J 4 bases; bases outside gene matches: 6. Per the germline V gene, CDR1 is SGHNT and CDR2 is YYREEE (reference sequence). CDR3 size: 15 residues. For the CDR3, the DNA is TGTGCCAGCAGCTTGGGGCAGGGGGCGACATACGAGCAGTACTTC. Its protein is CASSLGQGATYEQYF. Complete variable domain (other parts from reference TRBV5-4 and TRBJ2-7): ETGVTQSPTHLIKTRGQQVTLRCSSQSGHNTVSWYQQALGQGPQFIFQYYREEENGRGNFPPRFSGLQFPNYSSELNVNALELDDSALYLCASSLGQGATYEQYFGPGTRLTVT.

V is TRBV7-2 and J is TRBJ2-1; D remains unclear. The germline V gene has CDR1 SGHTA and CDR2 FQGNSA. V was cut by 1 base and J by 4 bases, with 5 bases left in between. The CDR3 has 13 amino acids. The CDR3 DNA follows: TGTGCCAGCAGCTTAGTGCTGTACAATGAGCAGTTCTTC. Its translation is CASSLVLYNEQFF.

V usage is TRBV4-3 and J usage is TRBJ2-2, with TRBD1 as a possible D gene (5 bases). Germline CDR1 and CDR2: LGHNA and YSLEER. The CDR3 has 16 residues. Between the trimmed V and J ends, which lost 1 base and 5 bases, there was a span of 14 bases. The CDR3 spells CASSQGPREGTGELFF. CDR3 bases: TGCGCCAGCAGCCAAGGTCCCAGGGAAGGGACCGGGGAGCTGTTTTTT.

The rearrangement links TRBV6-5 to TRBJ1-1, with a possible D match to TRBD1 (5 bases). Trimming pared 6 bases from V and 10 bases from J, leaving 18 bases between. Germline CDR1 is MNHEY and CDR2 is SVGAGI. The CDR3 sequence is 13 residues long. The DNA for the CDR3 is TGTGCCAGCAGACGGACGGGGCCGGCGGTAGCTTTCTTT. Its translation is CASRRTGPAVAFF.

CDR3 bases: TGTGCCAGTAGTGACAGGGCCAAAAACATTCAGTACTTC. This encodes CASSDRAKNIQYF. The genes are TRBV19 and TRBJ2-4, with D possibly matching TRBD1 (6 bases). Looked up from germline, CDR1 is LNHDA and CDR2 is SQIVND (reference sequence). The CDR3 contains 13 residues. V was pared by 5 bases and J by 1 base, with 6 bases between.

This clone was picked up one time. The rearrangement uses TRBV5-8 and TRBJ1-2; TRBD1 might be the D (5 bases). V was pared by 0 bases and J by 5 bases, with 29 bases between. CDR3 size: 20 residues. The germline CDR1 and CDR2 sequences are SGHTS and YDEGEE. CDR3 sequence: CASSLALTRRDSAVAYGYTF. The CDR3 nucleotides are TGTGCCAGCAGCTTGGCCTTAACCAGAAGAGACAGTGCCGTCGCGTATGGCTACACCTTC.

V and J are TRBV29-1 and TRBJ2-5; D gene unclear. This CDR3 is built from 12 residues. Trimming removed 4 bases from V and 2 bases from J, with 8 bases in between. The germline V gene encodes CDR1 SQVTM and CDR2 ANQGSEA. CDR3 nucleotide sequence: TGCAGCGTTGTAGGGATGCAAGAGACCCAGTACTTC. This sequence encodes CSVVGMQETQYF.

The J gene is TRBJ2-7, the V gene TRBV27; TRBD2 matches at 7 bases. In germline, CDR1 is MNHEY, CDR2 SMNVEV (reference sequence). V lost 7 bases and J lost 0; bases outside the gene matches: 9. This CDR3 spans 15 amino acids. The CDR3 bases are TGTGCCAGCAAGTATTCTGGCGGGAGCTCCTACGAGCAGTACTTC. Its translation: CASKYSGGSSYEQYF.